The 12 T cell receptor beta chains given below trace back to one sample, sequenced in a study of T cell clonality in common variable immunodeficiency. Study-wide results and caveats: Reportedly, TCR beta sequences from common variable immunodeficiency showed fewer deletions and N-nucleotide insertions.

Their specific antigens are unknown. TCRdb keeps only in-frame clones here, not all; method: immunoSEQ multiplex PCR. Singletons are absent from the sample, which has roughly 39,000 clones. Sequencing was performed on peripheral blood mononuclear cells. Source of these receptors: a human donor with common variable immunodeficiency.

This clone was observed many times. The CDR3 end lies 3 residues beyond the end of the read and is filled in from the germline J gene. The chain combines TRBV5-1 with TRBJ1-4; D not resolved. The germline V gene encodes CDR1 SGHRS and CDR2 YFSETQ. The V gene lost 0 bases and the J gene lost 2 bases, with 11 bases spanning the gap. The CDR3 is 16 amino acids. CDR3 region: CASSLGTAVTNEKLFF. The part of the CDR3 DNA that was read is TGCGCCAGCAGCTTGGGAACAGCTGTTACTAATGAAAAA.

Turning to this clone: The read gets to within 3 residues of the CDR3 end, and the germline J gene fills in the rest. This chain connects TRBV2 to TRBJ2-6, with D maybe TRBD1 (6 bases). Trimming left V 5 bases short and J 0 bases short, with 14 bases between. The CDR3 totals 17 residues. Germline V gives CDR1 SNHLY, CDR2 FYNNEI. The CDR3 loop reads CASSLDSPISGANVLTF. CDR3 DNA, as far as it was read: TGTGCCAGCAGTCTGGACAGCCCTATCTCTGGGGCCAACGTC.

This clone was picked up many times. With the read ending 3 residues before the CDR3 end, the germline J gene is used to fill in that end. V is TRBV5-1 and J is TRBJ1-4, with a possible D match to TRBD1 (6 bases). The CDR3 has 14 residues. V lost 4 bases and J lost 6, with 13 bases in between. Germline V lookup: CDR1 SGHRS, CDR2 YFSETQ. Partial CDR3 DNA: TGCGCCAGCAGCCGAGACAGGTCCCATGAAAAA. This encodes CASSRDRSHEK. The entire CDR3 reads CASSRDRSHEKLFF.

This clone was found a few times. The CDR3 end falls 3 residues outside the read, so it is completed with the germline J gene. The chain links TRBV2 to TRBJ2-5; D is undetermined. The CDR3 runs to 14 residues. Germline lookup yields CDR1 SNHLY and CDR2 FYNNEI. The ends were cut back, 2 bases at V and 1 base at J, with 8 bases in the middle. The CDR3 is CASSERAAQETQYF. The CDR3 bases that were read are TGTGCCAGCAGTGAAAGGGCTGCCCAAGAGACC.

The sequenced CDR3 bases are TGTGCCAGTAGTGAAGGACAGGAATATAGCAATCAGCCC. This codes for CASSEGQEYSNQP. The entire CDR3 sequence reads CASSEGQEYSNQPQHF. The chain combines TRBV19 with TRBJ1-5; TRBD1 matches at 7 bases. The CDR3 end lies 3 residues beyond the end of the read and is filled in from the germline J gene. This CDR3 is built from 16 residues. With 5 bases clipped from V and 0 bases from J, the junction kept 7 bases outside the gene matches. Germline CDR1 and CDR2: LNHDA and SQIVND (reference sequence).

This clone was detected ten times or more. The CDR3 protein is CSVRPGGMGYGYTF. CDR3 DNA, as far as it was read: TGCAGCGTCAGACCCGGGGGGATGGGGTATGGC. This chain joins TRBV29-1 and TRBJ1-2, with a possible D match to TRBD1 (5 bases). The CDR3 end is not reached by the read, which stops 3 residues before it; the germline J gene fills it in. This CDR3 has 14 amino acids. V lost 6 bases and J 5 bases, leaving 19 bases between the germline ends. Germline lookup yields CDR1 SQVTM and CDR2 ANQGSEA.

This clone was detected a few times. Read sequence stops 3 residues before the CDR3 end, and the germline J gene provides the missing end. This chain uses TRBV6-2 or TRBV6-3 with TRBJ1-1; D call uncertain. The germline V gene encodes CDR1 MNHEY and CDR2 SVGEGT. V shed 6 bases and J shed 3 bases, with 8 bases lying between them. This CDR3 contains 12 residues. Here the CDR3 reads CASSRGDTEAFF. The sequenced CDR3 bases are TGTGCCAGCAGCCGGGGTGACACTGAA.

This clone has only a few counts. The read is 3 residues too short to cover the CDR3 end, so that end is filled in from the germline J gene. The genes are TRBV19 and TRBJ2-1; tentative D call: TRBD2 (6 bases). The CDR3 is 14 residues long. Per germline, CDR1 LNHDA and CDR2 SQIVND (reference sequence). V lost 3 bases to trimming and J lost 6 bases, with 12 bases between them. CDR3 DNA (partial): TGTGCCAGTAGTATTGGCGGGGAGGTCAATGAG. It codes for CASSIGGEVNE. The CDR3 in its entirety is CASSIGGEVNEQFF.

Notes on this clone: The read comes to an end 3 residues before the CDR3 does, leaving the germline J gene to fill in the end. The chain recombines TRBV2 with TRBJ2-3; TRBD1 agrees at 8 bases. V trimming: 8 bases; J trimming: 7 bases; junction bases outside the gene matches: 5. The V gene's germline CDR1 is SNHLY and CDR2 FYNNEI. There are 12 residues in the CDR3. CDR3 region: CASGQGANTQYF. Partial CDR3 DNA: TGTGCCAGCGGGCAGGGGGCAAATACG.

Ten or more counts support this clone. The CDR3 end lies 3 residues beyond the end of the read and is filled in from the germline J gene. This chain uses TRBV7-8 with TRBJ1-5; D unclear. The CDR3 has 14 residues. Germline V gene sequence: CDR1 SGHVS, CDR2 FQNEAQ. V was cut by 0 bases and J by 7 bases, with 10 bases left in between. This chain's CDR3 is CASSLAGPGQPQHF. Incomplete CDR3 DNA: TGTGCCAGCAGCTTAGCCGGGCCGGGGCAGCCC.

This clone was detected a few times. The CDR3 end lies 3 residues beyond the end of the read and is filled in from the germline J gene. This chain uses TRBV11-2 with TRBJ1-5, with D perhaps TRBD1 (5 bases). V shed 6 bases and J shed 3 bases, with 9 bases lying between them. The CDR3 covers 13 residues. The germline gives CDR1 SGHAT, CDR2 FQNNGV. The CDR3 spells CASSAGLNQPQHF. The DNA read from the CDR3 is TGTGCCAGCAGTGCGGGGCTCAATCAGCCC.

This clone was seen a few times. The read is 3 residues too short to cover the CDR3 end, so that end is filled in from the germline J gene. V gene TRBV7-2 combines with J gene TRBJ1-3; TRBD1 is a possible D gene (5 bases). Per germline, CDR1 SGHTA and CDR2 FQGNSA. The CDR3 spans 14 residues. Trimming shortened V by 4 bases and J by 4 bases, and 11 bases separated the two germline ends. CDR3 DNA (partial): TGTGCCAGCAGCTCGCAGGGCATCGGAAACACC. It is translated as CASSSQGIGNT. The whole CDR3 reads CASSSQGIGNTIYF.